The rows below give T cell receptor beta chains drawn from one sample of a study of blood T cell repertoires in COVID-19. This table comes from immunoSEQ multiplex PCR, and its TCRdb copy is limited to in-frame clones, with some not included. The data contain 200,000 or so clones, over 75% of them seen just once; the ten biggest clones take up roughly 3.7%. Sequencing was performed on PBMCs or T cells enriched from blood (not recorded which). These receptors all stem from a woman between 25 and 40 years old who had been exposed to COVID-19. CDR3s include the opening cysteine and the closing phenylalanine or tryptophan. D genes are given only for firm matches. The listing skips clone size in some rows; elsewhere it reads once, few, many or a size class.

CDR3aa	CDR3nt	j_gene	d_gene	v_gene	abundance
CASSPPSVNTGELFF	TGTGCCAGCAGCCCCCCTAGCGTGAACACCGGGGAGCTGTTTTTT	TRBJ2-2	.	TRBV9	.
CASSLSTGGNYGYTF	TGTGCCAGCAGCCTCTCGACAGGGGGTAACTATGGCTACACCTTC	TRBJ1-2	TRBD1	TRBV27	once
CASSHRDSSTQYF	TGTGCCAGCAGCCACAGGGATAGCTCTACGCAGTATTTT	TRBJ2-3	.	TRBV3-1/TRBV3-2	.
CASSVSALNTGELFF	TGTGCCAGCAGCGTTAGCGCGCTGAACACCGGGGAGCTGTTTTTT	TRBJ2-2	.	TRBV9	.
CATSRDPAGYRSYEQYF	TGTGCCACCAGCAGAGATCCCGCAGGGTACCGTTCCTACGAGCAGTACTTC	TRBJ2-7	.	TRBV15	.
CASSPPGTALYEQYF	TGTGCCAGCAGCCCCCCCGGGACAGCCCTCTACGAGCAGTACTTC	TRBJ2-7	TRBD1	TRBV7-2	.
CASSQGAGGFNEQFF	TGTGCCAGCAGCCAAGGGGCGGGAGGGTTCAATGAGCAGTTCTTC	TRBJ2-1	TRBD2	TRBV3-1/TRBV3-2	.
CASSQNSIQGNQPQHF	TGCGCCAGCAGCCAAAATTCGATCCAGGGCAATCAGCCCCAGCATTTT	TRBJ1-5	.	TRBV4-1	.
CASSTFSIERPGYNEQFF	TGTGCCAGTAGTACCTTTAGTATTGAGAGGCCGGGATACAATGAGCAGTTCTTC	TRBJ2-1	.	TRBV19	.
CSVESAVGLFNYGYTF	TGCAGCGTTGAATCGGCGGTAGGCCTCTTCAACTATGGCTACACCTTC	TRBJ1-2	.	TRBV29-1	.
CASSQYRDTNEKLFF	TGCGCCAGCAGCCAATACCGGGACACCAATGAAAAACTGTTTTTT	TRBJ1-4	.	TRBV4-1	.
CASGPQGSETQYF	TGTGCCAGCGGACCACAGGGATCAGAGACCCAGTACTTC	TRBJ2-5	.	TRBV2	once
CASSLVGSEANEQFF	TGTGCCAGCAGCTTAGTTGGAAGCGAGGCCAATGAGCAGTTCTTC	TRBJ2-1	.	TRBV11-2	.
CASSERTSGRTSYEQFF	TGCGCCAGCAGTGAGAGAACTAGCGGGAGAACGTCATATGAGCAGTTCTTC	TRBJ2-1	TRBD2	TRBV10-2	.
CASSPSLGRDTEAFF	TGTGCCAGCTCACCATCCCTGGGGCGCGACACTGAAGCTTTCTTT	TRBJ1-1	.	TRBV18	.
CASSLSGEGLHNEQFF	TGTGCCAGCAGTTTATCGGGGGAGGGCCTTCACAATGAGCAGTTCTTC	TRBJ2-1	TRBD2	TRBV27	.
CASSKTGTEQYF	TGTGCCAGCAGCAAAACAGGGACCGAGCAGTACTTC	TRBJ2-7	.	TRBV5-6	.
CAWSVRRDTEAFF	TGTGCCTGGAGTGTACGGAGAGACACTGAAGCTTTCTTT	TRBJ1-1	.	TRBV30	.
CAWSVLGWTSDYEQYF	TGTGCCTGGAGTGTACTGGGTTGGACATCGGATTACGAGCAGTACTTC	TRBJ2-7	.	TRBV30	.
CASLPRDRRSSYNEQFF	TGTGCCAGCCTACCCAGAGACAGGAGAAGCTCCTACAATGAGCAGTTCTTC	TRBJ2-1	.	TRBV11-2	.
CASSVASQANYGYTF	TGTGCCAGCAGCGTCGCCTCACAGGCTAACTATGGCTACACCTTC	TRBJ1-2	.	TRBV9	.
CASRSGGLNTGELFF	TGTGCCAGCAGATCGGGCGGGCTGAACACCGGGGAGCTGTTTTTT	TRBJ2-2	.	TRBV2	few
CASSYGEHNSPLHF	TGTGCCAGCAGTTACGGGGAGCATAATTCACCCCTCCACTTT	TRBJ1-6	.	TRBV6-5	.
CASSRDQGSNQPQHF	TGTGCCAGCAGTCGAGACCAGGGAAGCAATCAGCCCCAGCATTTT	TRBJ1-5	.	TRBV28	.
CASSEPTAVSGNTIYF	TGTGCCAGCAGTGAACCGACAGCTGTCTCTGGAAACACCATATATTTT	TRBJ1-3	.	TRBV2	.
CASSFLGGRDQPQHF	TGTGCCAGCAGCTTTTTGGGGGGTCGCGATCAGCCCCAGCATTTT	TRBJ1-5	.	TRBV7-6	.
CASGLVPWDRIYEQYF	TGTGCTAGTGGTTTGGTACCCTGGGACAGGATTTACGAGCAGTACTTC	TRBJ2-7	TRBD1	TRBV12-5	.
CSGGGGVYEQYF	TGCAGCGGGGGCGGCGGGGTGTACGAGCAGTACTTC	TRBJ2-7	.	TRBV29-1	.
CASTPRASLNSPLHF	TGTGCCAGCACCCCCAGGGCCAGTCTCAATTCACCCCTCCACTTT	TRBJ1-6	.	TRBV2	once
CAISEDGRSYEQYF	TGTGCCATCAGTGAGGACGGGAGGTCCTACGAGCAGTACTTC	TRBJ2-7	TRBD2	TRBV10-3	once
CASSNEIQQGARIGELFF	TGTGCCAGCAGTAACGAGATACAACAGGGGGCACGGATCGGGGAGCTGTTTTTT	TRBJ2-2	TRBD1	TRBV2	.
CASSDRVENTEAFF	TGTGCCAGCAGCGACAGGGTCGAGAACACTGAAGCTTTCTTT	TRBJ1-1	TRBD1	TRBV28	.
CASSQDRGSPGAFF	TGTGCCAGCAGCCAGGACAGGGGGTCTCCCGGCGCTTTCTTT	TRBJ1-1	TRBD1	TRBV5-4	.
CATSEFDRSSYNEQFF	TGTGCCACCAGTGAGTTCGACAGGTCCTCCTACAATGAGCAGTTCTTC	TRBJ2-1	.	TRBV24-1	.
CASSPPLGGSGYTF	TGTGCCAGCAGCCCCCCCCTGGGGGGAAGTGGCTACACCTTC	TRBJ1-2	.	TRBV5-6	.
CAISQDRGRYGYTF	TGTGCCATCAGTCAAGACAGGGGAAGGTATGGCTACACCTTC	TRBJ1-2	TRBD1	TRBV10-3	.
CASSSTAERLYPDTQYF	TGTGCCAGCAGCTCGACGGCTGAGCGCTTATACCCAGATACGCAGTATTTT	TRBJ2-3	.	TRBV13	.
CASSFFSTGRHSPLHF	TGTGCCAGCAGTTTCTTTTCGACAGGGAGGCATTCACCCCTCCACTTT	TRBJ1-6	TRBD1	TRBV27	.
CASSKGQGTGASEAFF	TGTGCCAGCAGCAAAGGGCAGGGGACAGGGGCGTCTGAAGCTTTCTTT	TRBJ1-1	.	TRBV21-1	.
CASSHGQGGFNEQFF	TGTGCCAGCAGCCACGGACAGGGGGGTTTCAATGAGCAGTTCTTC	TRBJ2-1	TRBD1	TRBV27	.
CASSFKPTTGRTNTGELFF	TGTGCCAGCAGTTTTAAGCCAACTACAGGAAGAACGAACACCGGGGAGCTGTTTTTT	TRBJ2-2	.	TRBV27	few
CAISDGTANTEAFF	TGTGCCATCAGTGACGGGACAGCGAACACTGAAGCTTTCTTT	TRBJ1-1	TRBD1	TRBV10-3	.
CASRPQVTVGEQYF	TGCGCCAGCAGACCCCAGGTTACCGTTGGCGAGCAGTACTTC	TRBJ2-7	.	TRBV10-1	.
CASSLGQTTNEKLFF	TGTGCCAGCAGCTTAGGACAGACAACTAATGAAAAACTGTTTTTT	TRBJ1-4	.	TRBV7-9	.
CASSGGQYSNQPQHF	TGTGCCAGTAGTGGTGGACAGTATAGCAATCAGCCCCAGCATTTT	TRBJ1-5	.	TRBV19	few
CASSTGTEAFF	TGTGCCAGCAGTACAGGGACTGAAGCTTTCTTT	TRBJ1-1	.	TRBV28	.
CASSSGSNEQFF	TGTGCCAGCAGTTCCGGGAGCAATGAGCAGTTCTTC	TRBJ2-1	.	TRBV27	.
CSASRLGGIGTQYF	TGCAGTGCTAGTAGGTTAGGCGGGATAGGTACGCAGTATTTT	TRBJ2-3	.	TRBV20-1	.